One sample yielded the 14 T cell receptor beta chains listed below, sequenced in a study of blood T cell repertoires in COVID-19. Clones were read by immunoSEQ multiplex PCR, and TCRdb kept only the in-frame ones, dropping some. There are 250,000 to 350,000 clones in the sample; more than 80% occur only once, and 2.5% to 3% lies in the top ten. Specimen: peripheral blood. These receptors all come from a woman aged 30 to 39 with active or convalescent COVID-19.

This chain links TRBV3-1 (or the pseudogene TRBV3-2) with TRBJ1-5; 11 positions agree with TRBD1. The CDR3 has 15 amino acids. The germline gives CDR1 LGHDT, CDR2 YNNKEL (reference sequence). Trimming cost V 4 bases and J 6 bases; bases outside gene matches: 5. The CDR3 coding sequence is TGTGCCAGCAGCCCGGGGACAGGGGGTGGTCAGCCCCAGCATTTT. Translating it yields CASSPGTGGGQPQHF.

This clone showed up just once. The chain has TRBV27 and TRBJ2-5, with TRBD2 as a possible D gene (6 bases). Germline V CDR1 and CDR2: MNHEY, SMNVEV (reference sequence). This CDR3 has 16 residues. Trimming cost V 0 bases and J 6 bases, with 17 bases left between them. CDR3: CASSLSGTAPRQTQYF. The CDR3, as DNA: TGTGCCAGCAGTTTATCAGGGACTGCTCCGCGCCAGACCCAGTACTTC.

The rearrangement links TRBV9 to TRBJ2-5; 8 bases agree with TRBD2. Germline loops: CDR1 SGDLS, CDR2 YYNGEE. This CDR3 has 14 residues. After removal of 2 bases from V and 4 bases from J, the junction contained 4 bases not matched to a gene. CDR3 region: CASSVSGGPETQYF. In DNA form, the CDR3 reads TGTGCCAGCAGCGTCTCGGGAGGGCCAGAGACCCAGTACTTC.

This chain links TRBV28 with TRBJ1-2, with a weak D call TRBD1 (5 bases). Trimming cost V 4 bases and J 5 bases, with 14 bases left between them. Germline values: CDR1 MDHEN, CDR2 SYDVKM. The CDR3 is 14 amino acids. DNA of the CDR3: TGTGCCAGCAGTTCGCCAGGGTTAACATATGGCTACACCTTC. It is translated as CASSSPGLTYGYTF.

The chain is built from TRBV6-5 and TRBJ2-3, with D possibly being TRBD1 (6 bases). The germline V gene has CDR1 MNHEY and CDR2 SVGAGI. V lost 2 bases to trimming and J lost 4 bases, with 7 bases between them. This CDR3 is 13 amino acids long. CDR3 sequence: CASSYRTADTQYF. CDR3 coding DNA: TGTGCCAGCAGTTACCGGACAGCAGATACGCAGTATTTT.

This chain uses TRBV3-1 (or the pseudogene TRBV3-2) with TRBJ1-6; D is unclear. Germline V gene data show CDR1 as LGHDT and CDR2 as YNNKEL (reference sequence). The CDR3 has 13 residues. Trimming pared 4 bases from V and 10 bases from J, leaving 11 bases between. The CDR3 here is CASSPSTQSPLHF. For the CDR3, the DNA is TGTGCCAGCAGCCCGTCTACTCAATCACCCCTCCACTTT.

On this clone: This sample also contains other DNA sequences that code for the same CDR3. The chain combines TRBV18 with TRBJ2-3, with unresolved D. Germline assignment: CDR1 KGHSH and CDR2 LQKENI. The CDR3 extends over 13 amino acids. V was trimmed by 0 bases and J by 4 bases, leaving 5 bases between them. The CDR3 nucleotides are TGTGCCAGCTCACCACCCTCAGCAGATACGCAGTATTTT. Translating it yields CASSPPSADTQYF.

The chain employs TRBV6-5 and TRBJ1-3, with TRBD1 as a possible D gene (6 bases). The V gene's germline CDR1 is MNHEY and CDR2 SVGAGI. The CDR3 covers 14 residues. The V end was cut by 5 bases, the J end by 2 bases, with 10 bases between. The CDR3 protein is CASSQKGAGNTIYF. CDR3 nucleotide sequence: TGTGCCAGCAGTCAAAAGGGGGCTGGAAACACCATATATTTT.

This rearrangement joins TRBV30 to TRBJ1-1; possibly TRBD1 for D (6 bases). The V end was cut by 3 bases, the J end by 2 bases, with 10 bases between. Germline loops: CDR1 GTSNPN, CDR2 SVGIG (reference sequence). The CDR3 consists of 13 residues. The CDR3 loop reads CAWSGRGNTEAFF. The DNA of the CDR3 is TGTGCCTGGAGCGGCAGGGGTAACACTGAAGCTTTCTTT.

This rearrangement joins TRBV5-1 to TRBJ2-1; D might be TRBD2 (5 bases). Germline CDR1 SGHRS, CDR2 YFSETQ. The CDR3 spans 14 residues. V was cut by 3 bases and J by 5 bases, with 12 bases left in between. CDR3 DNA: TGCGCCAGCAGCTCGAGAGGGTCTCACAATGAGCAGTTCTTC. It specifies CASSSRGSHNEQFF.

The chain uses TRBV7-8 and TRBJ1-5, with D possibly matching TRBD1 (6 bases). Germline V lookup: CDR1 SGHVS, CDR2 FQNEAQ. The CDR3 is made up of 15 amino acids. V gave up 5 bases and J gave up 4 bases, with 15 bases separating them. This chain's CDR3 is CASSPTGWANQPQHF. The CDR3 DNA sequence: TGTGCCAGCAGCCCTACAGGGTGGGCGAATCAGCCCCAGCATTTT.

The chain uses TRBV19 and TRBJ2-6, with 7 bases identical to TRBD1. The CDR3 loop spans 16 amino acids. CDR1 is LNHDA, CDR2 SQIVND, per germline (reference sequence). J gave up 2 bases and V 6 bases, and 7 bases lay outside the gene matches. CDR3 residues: CASRIRQGTGANVLTF. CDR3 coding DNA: TGTGCCAGTAGAATAAGACAGGGAACTGGGGCCAACGTCCTGACTTTC.

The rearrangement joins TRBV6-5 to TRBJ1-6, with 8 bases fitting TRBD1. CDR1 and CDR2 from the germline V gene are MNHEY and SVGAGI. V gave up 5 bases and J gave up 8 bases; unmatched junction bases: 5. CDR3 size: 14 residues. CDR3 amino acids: CASSPRGRDSPLHF. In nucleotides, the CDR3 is TGTGCCAGCAGTCCCAGGGGGCGTGATTCACCCCTCCACTTT.

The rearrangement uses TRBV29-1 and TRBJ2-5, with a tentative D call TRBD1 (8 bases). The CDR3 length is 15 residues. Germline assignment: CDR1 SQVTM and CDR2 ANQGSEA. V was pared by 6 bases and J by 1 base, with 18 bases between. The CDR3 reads CSVGRGTGLQETQYF. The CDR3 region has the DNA TGCAGCGTGGGGAGGGGGACAGGACTCCAAGAGACCCAGTACTTC.